This TCR beta chain was identified during a study of blood T cell repertoires in COVID-19 (dated by TCRdb to the early 2020s). The study in broad terms: Samples covering the acute and convalescent phases of COVID-19 were provided by collaborators in the United States, Italy and Spain. The prospective study material was composed of cDNA or gDNA derived from T cells, B-cell-depleted T cells, or PBMCs. The samples were drawn from two sources: the first 160 participants of the ongoing ImmuneRACE study, and 1,000 to 1,500 subjects contributed by 6 global collaborators. Where available, HLA class I and class II types were obtained from metadata supplied by the sample provider rather than from assay-based typing. A de-identified subject ID, COVID-19 status, age in years and sex were almost always included in the sample metadata. Deeply sampled blood TCRbeta repertoires from subjects exposed to, actively infected with, or recovered from COVID-19 were included in the dataset. The repertoires were released in a freely available public database intended as a resource for research on the immune response to SARS-CoV-2.

Participants in the prospective study were aged roughly 18 to 89 years, lived in some 24 United States geographic areas, and enrolled through a virtual design. To assign participants to cohorts, the prospective study relied on clinical history that participants themselves reported in a screening survey and a study questionnaire. Recovered participants in ImmuneRACE Cohort 3 were defined as having two consecutive negative NP/OP PCR tests, clearance from a healthcare professional, or resolution of symptoms. Mobile phlebotomists in the prospective study collected whole blood, serum and a nasopharyngeal or oropharyngeal swab from every participant. Additional blood draws and questionnaires over an approximately two-month period could optionally be provided by prospective study participants. Prospective study blood samples were shipped either frozen or at room temperature before DNA extraction. A word on this clone: The specificity of this receptor is unknown. It has no much larger one-base neighbor in the sample; base qualities were not kept.

Study-wide conclusions, independent of this receptor: The quantity of clinical and demographic metadata differed by source and by participant and was supplied without curation.

TCRbeta CDR3 regions were amplified from genomic DNA using the immunoSEQ Assay, a bias-controlled multiplex PCR. The published analysis was carried out like this. The number of nucleated cells in each sample was estimated from the amplification of reference gene primers within the assay. To quantify the absolute abundance of each unique TCRbeta CDR3 rearrangement, sequence reads were collapsed and filtered. For each sample, productive Simpson clonality was calculated as the square root of Simpson's diversity index over productive rearrangements. This is the immuneACCESS table as TCRdb keeps it, with only in-frame sequences that have V and J called. A part of the clones is gone; compared with another copy, unresolved V genes explain less than half, and the rest is unexplained. Clone size and the V and J calls come from that table; the DNA yielded D and trimming. A total of 200,000 to 250,000 clones appear in this sample, approximately 78% of them only once. Around a tenth of the sample lies in the top ten.

CDR1 and CDR2, per the germline V gene, are SGHTA and FQGTGA. The germline ends are 19 bases apart after V is trimmed by 1 base and J by 6 bases. Its CDR3 holds 18 amino acids, cysteine through phenylalanine. Only the CDR3 region is kept as DNA, spanning 54 bases read in frame from base 1. The material sequenced was PBMCs or T cells enriched from blood (not recorded which). The chain was built from TRBV7-3 and TRBJ1-6, with TRBD1 tentatively as D gene (5 bases match). The sequence came from a man between 35 and 55 years old who had recovered from COVID-19. The CDR3 here reads CASSLIFSGKGLNSPLHF. DNA sequence: TGTGCCAGCAGCTTAATATTTTCTGGGAAGGGACTTAATTCACCCCTCCACTTT.